The 11 T cell receptor beta chains below were found in one sample sequenced in a study of blood T cell repertoires in COVID-19. Sequencing was performed with immunoSEQ multiplex PCR; in TCRdb, only in-frame clones are kept and a portion is missing. The sample records about 270,000 clones, 85% to 95% being singletons. The specimen was PBMCs or T cells enriched from blood (not recorded which). All receptors come from a man in his forties who had been exposed to COVID-19.

The CDR3 protein is CASSSPEVPLHF. In DNA form, the CDR3 reads TGTGCCAGCAGTTCTCCTGAGGTGCCCCTCCACTTT. This sequence joins TRBV28 and TRBJ1-6; D is uncertain. The V end lost 4 bases, the J end lost 13 bases, and 11 bases lay between the germline ends. The germline gives CDR1 MDHEN, CDR2 SYDVKM. There are 12 residues in the CDR3. The complete variable domain, with remaining parts taken from reference TRBV28 and TRBJ1-6, reads DVKVTQSSRYLVKRTGEKVFLECVQDMDHENMFWYRQDPGLGLRLIYFSYDVKMKEKGDIPEGYSVSREKKERFSLILESASTNQTSMYLCASSSPEVPLHFGNGTRLTVT.

CDR3 amino acids: CASSPGQGGEKLFF. The CDR3 nucleotides read TGCGCCAGCAGCCCCGGGCAGGGCGGTGAAAAACTGTTTTTT. The chain recombines TRBV5-1 with TRBJ1-4; weak D call: TRBD1 (5 bases). Per germline, CDR1 SGHRS and CDR2 YFSETQ. V lost 4 bases and J lost 7, with 14 bases in between. The length of the CDR3 is 14 residues.

This clone was detected only a few times. The rearrangement joins TRBV5-4 to TRBJ2-1, with 10 bases aligning to TRBD2. Germline assignment: CDR1 SGHNT and CDR2 YYREEE (reference sequence). V lost 5 bases to trimming and J lost 7 bases; unmatched junction nucleotides: 6. The CDR3 covers 14 residues. For the CDR3, the DNA is TGTGCCAGCAGTTCTAGCGGGAGTTGGAATGAGCAGTTCTTC. This translates into CASSSSGSWNEQFF.

The V and J genes are TRBV3-1 (or the pseudogene TRBV3-2) and TRBJ1-5; the D is unclear. V was clipped by 4 bases and J by 7 bases, with 14 bases between them. Germline V gene lookup returns CDR1 LGHDT and CDR2 YNNKEL (reference sequence). CDR3 length: 14 residues. The CDR3 nucleotides are TGTGCCAGCAGCCCATTCATTGATGAGCAGCCCCAGCATTTT. Amino acid sequence: CASSPFIDEQPQHF.

The gene calls are TRBV4-3 and TRBJ2-3; 9 bases map to TRBD1. The V gene's germline CDR1 is LGHNA and CDR2 YSLEER. After removal of 1 base from V and 1 base from J, the junction contained 3 bases not matched to a gene. This CDR3 spans 16 amino acids. CDR3 nucleotides: TGCGCCAGCAGCCAAGGCCGGACAGGGGGCACAGATACGCAGTATTTT. Translation: CASSQGRTGGTDTQYF.

This clone occurred once. The V and J genes are TRBV3-1 (or the pseudogene TRBV3-2) and TRBJ1-2; 8 bases map to TRBD1. Looked up from germline, CDR1 is LGHDT and CDR2 is YNNKEL (reference sequence). The CDR3 runs 15 residues. Trimming removed 6 bases from V and 4 bases from J; junction bases left unmatched: 10. The CDR3 DNA reads as TGTGCCAGCAGGGAGGACAGGGTGGGGATCTATGGCTACACCTTC. Translation: CASREDRVGIYGYTF.

V is TRBV11-2 and J is TRBJ2-7, with D perhaps TRBD1 (6 bases). Germline-derived CDR1 and CDR2 are SGHAT and FQNNGV. V was cut by 1 base and J by 0 bases, with 16 bases left in between. The CDR3 is 17 amino acids. The CDR3 loop is CASSLGYRAKTSYEQYF. The DNA of the CDR3 is TGTGCCAGCAGCTTAGGCTACAGGGCCAAGACCTCCTACGAGCAGTACTTC.

This chain uses TRBV21-1 with TRBJ2-1; TRBD2, the D gene given by the table, was not confirmed from the DNA. TRBV21-1 constitutes a pseudogene. There are 11 residues in the CDR3. The CDR3 DNA reads TGTGCCAGCAGCACTAGCTGCGAGCAGTTCTTC. It codes for CASSTSCEQFF.

This chain joins TRBV24-1 and TRBJ2-6; the match to TRBD2 covers 11 bases. Germline V gene sequence: CDR1 KGHDR, CDR2 SFDVKD. J gave up 0 bases and V 4 bases, and 4 bases lay outside the gene matches. The CDR3 is 18 residues long. The CDR3 DNA sequence: TGTGCCACCAGTGAACTAGCGGGAGTCACCTCTGGGGCCAACGTCCTGACTTTC. Amino acids: CATSELAGVTSGANVLTF.

This chain links TRBV15 with TRBJ1-2, with D perhaps matching TRBD1 (5 bases). The CDR3 spans 15 residues. The V gene lost 1 base and the J gene lost 0 bases, with 9 bases spanning the gap. Germline loops: CDR1 LNHNV, CDR2 YYDKDF (reference sequence). CDR3 sequence reads: CATSRGQGSNYGYTF. In DNA form, the CDR3 reads TGTGCCACCAGCAGAGGGCAGGGTTCTAACTATGGCTACACCTTC.

The chain uses TRBV18 and TRBJ1-2, with 7 positions matching TRBD1. The V gene's germline CDR1 is KGHSH and CDR2 LQKENI. The ends lost 3 bases at V and 5 bases at J; junction bases unmatched: 15. The CDR3 contains 17 residues. CDR3 DNA sequence: TGTGCCAGCTCACCTGAGCCGCCGGAGACAGGGTTTTATGGCTACACCTTC. It encodes CASSPEPPETGFYGYTF.